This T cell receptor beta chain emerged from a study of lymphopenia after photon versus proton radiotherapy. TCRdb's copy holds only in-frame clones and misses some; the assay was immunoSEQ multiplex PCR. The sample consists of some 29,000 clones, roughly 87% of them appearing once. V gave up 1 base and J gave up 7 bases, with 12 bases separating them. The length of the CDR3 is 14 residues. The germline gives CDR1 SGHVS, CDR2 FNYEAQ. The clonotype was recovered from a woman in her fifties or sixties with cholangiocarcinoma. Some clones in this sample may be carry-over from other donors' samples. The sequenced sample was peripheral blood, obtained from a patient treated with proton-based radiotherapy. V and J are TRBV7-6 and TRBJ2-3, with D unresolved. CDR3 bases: TGTGCCAGCAGCTTAGTAGACTCCCAAAATACGCAGTATTTT. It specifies CASSLVDSQNTQYF.